The TCR beta chain described here comes from a study of radiotherapy plus CTLA-4 blockade in lung cancer. Looking at the study overall: Disease control reached approximately 31%, with objective responses in over 15%. Regarding the study as a whole: Once radiotherapy plus ipilimumab had been given, TCR clones derived from tumor expanded in blood. Per reports, early blood T cell clone dynamics, plus interferon-beta, forecast response most strongly.

This clone was counted only a few times. As yet, its antigen is unknown. It was focal radiation plus CTLA-4 blockade with ipilimumab that patients with chemo-refractory metastatic non-small-cell lung cancer received. Some clones are missing from TCRdb's copy, which holds only in-frame ones; the method was immunoSEQ multiplex PCR. The sample yields about 31,000 clones, roughly 80% seen once. This CDR3 is 13 amino acids long. Germline lookup yields CDR1 MNHNY and CDR2 SVGAGI (reference sequence). Trimming stripped 5 bases from V and 3 bases from J, with 10 bases between. The source of this sequence is a human donor with non-small cell lung cancer who had stable disease on radiotherapy plus ipilimumab. V is TRBV6-6 and J is TRBJ1-1, with D unclear. The starting material was peripheral blood, obtained from a patient treated with radiotherapy plus ipilimumab. The DNA for the CDR3 is TGTGCCAGCAGTAGCCGATCTGACACTGAAGCTTTCTTT. It is translated as CASSSRSDTEAFF.